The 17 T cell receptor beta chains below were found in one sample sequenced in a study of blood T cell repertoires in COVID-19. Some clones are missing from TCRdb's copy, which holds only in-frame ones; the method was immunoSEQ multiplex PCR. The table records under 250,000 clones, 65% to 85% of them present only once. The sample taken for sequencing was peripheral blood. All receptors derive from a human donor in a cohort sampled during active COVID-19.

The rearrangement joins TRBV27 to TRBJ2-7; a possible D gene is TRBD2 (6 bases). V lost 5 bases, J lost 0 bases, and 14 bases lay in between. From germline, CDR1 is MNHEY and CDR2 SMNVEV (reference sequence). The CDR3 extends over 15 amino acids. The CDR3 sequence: CASSGGAASSYEQYF. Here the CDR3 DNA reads TGTGCCAGCAGTGGCGGGGCGGCGAGCTCCTACGAGCAGTACTTC.

CDR3 sequence: CATSGPGQAFTDTQYF. The CDR3 bases are TGTGCCACCAGCGGTCCGGGACAGGCGTTCACAGATACGCAGTATTTT. This chain uses TRBV15 with TRBJ2-3; TRBD1 matches at 8 bases. The CDR3 extends over 16 amino acids. Trimming removed 5 bases from V and 2 bases from J; junction bases left unmatched: 9. Germline assignment: CDR1 LNHNV and CDR2 YYDKDF (reference sequence).

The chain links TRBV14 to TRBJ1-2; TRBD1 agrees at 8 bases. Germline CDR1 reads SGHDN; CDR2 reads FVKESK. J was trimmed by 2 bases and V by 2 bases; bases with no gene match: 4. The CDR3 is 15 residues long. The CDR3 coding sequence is TGTGCCAGCAGCCAACGGACAGGGACCAACTATGGCTACACCTTC. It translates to CASSQRTGTNYGYTF. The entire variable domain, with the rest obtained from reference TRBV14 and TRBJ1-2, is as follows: EAGVTQFPSHSVIEKGQTVTLRCDPISGHDNLYWYRRVMGKEIKFLLHFVKESKQDESGMPNNRFLAERTGGTYSTLKVQPAELEDSGVYFCASSQRTGTNYGYTFGSGTRLTVV.

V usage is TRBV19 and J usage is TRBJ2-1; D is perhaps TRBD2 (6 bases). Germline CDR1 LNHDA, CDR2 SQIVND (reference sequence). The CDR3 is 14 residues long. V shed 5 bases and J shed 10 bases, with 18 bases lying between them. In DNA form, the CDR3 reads TGTGCCAGTAGTCGCATTGGGAGGCTTGTAGAGCAGTTCTTC. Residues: CASSRIGRLVEQFF.

The DNA for the CDR3 is TGTGCCAGCAGCGCCGACAGGGTGAGGAGGGAGACCCAGTACTTC. Translation gives CASSADRVRRETQYF. The chain carries TRBV11-1 and TRBJ2-5; 7 bases match TRBD1. Germline values: CDR1 SGHAT, CDR2 FQDESV (reference sequence). V was clipped by 5 bases and J by 5 bases; unmatched bases: 11. The CDR3 has 15 residues.

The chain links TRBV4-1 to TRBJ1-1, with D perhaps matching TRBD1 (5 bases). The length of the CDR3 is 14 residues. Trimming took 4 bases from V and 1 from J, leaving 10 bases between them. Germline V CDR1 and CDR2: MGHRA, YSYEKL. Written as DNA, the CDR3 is TGCGCCAGCAGCCTGAAAGGGGCGAACACTGAAGCTTTCTTT. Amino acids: CASSLKGANTEAFF.

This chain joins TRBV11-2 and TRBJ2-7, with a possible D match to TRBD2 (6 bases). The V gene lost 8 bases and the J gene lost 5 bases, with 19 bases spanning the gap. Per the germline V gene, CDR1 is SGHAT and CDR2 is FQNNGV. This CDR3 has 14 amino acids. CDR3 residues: CASRMAGSYDEQYF. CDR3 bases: TGTGCCAGCCGGATGGCGGGGTCCTACGACGAGCAGTACTTC.

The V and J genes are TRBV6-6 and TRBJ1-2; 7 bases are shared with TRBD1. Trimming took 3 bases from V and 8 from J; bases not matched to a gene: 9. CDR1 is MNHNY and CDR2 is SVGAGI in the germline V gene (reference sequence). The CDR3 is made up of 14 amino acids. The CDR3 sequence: CASSYEGQLRGYTF. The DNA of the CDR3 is TGTGCCAGCAGTTATGAGGGACAGCTAAGAGGCTACACCTTC.

The CDR3 is CASQAFRNTGELFF. The CDR3 DNA reads as TGTGCCAGCCAAGCTTTCCGGAACACCGGGGAGCTGTTTTTT. V and J are TRBV11-3 and TRBJ2-2; no reliable D call. Germline loops: CDR1 SGHNT, CDR2 YENEEA. CDR3 length: 14 amino acids. V lost 8 bases and J 1 base, leaving 11 bases between the germline ends.

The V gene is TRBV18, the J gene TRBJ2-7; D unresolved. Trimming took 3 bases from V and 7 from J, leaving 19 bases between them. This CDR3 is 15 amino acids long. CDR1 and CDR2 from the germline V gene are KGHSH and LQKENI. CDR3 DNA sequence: TGTGCCAGCTCACCCGCCGGGTCCTCCGAAGAAGAGCAGTACTTC. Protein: CASSPAGSSEEEQYF.

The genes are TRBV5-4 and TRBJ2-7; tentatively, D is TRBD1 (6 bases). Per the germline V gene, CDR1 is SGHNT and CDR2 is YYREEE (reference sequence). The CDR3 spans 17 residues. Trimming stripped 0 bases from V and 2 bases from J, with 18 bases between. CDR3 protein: CASSLVRFQGITYEQYF. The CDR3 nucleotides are TGTGCCAGCAGCTTGGTTAGATTCCAGGGGATAACCTACGAGCAGTACTTC.

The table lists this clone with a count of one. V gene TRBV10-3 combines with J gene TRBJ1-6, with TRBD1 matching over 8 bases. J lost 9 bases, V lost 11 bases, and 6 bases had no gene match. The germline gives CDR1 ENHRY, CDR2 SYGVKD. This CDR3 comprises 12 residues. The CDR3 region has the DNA TGTGCCGCCGAAGACAGGGGTTCACCCCTCCACTTT. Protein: CAAEDRGSPLHF.

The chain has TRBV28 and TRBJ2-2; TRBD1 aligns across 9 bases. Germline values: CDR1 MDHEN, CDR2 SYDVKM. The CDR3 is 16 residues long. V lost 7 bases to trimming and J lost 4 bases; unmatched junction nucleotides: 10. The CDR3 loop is CASTTWDRVRTGELFF. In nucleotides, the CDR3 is TGTGCCAGCACTACTTGGGACAGGGTTCGCACCGGGGAGCTGTTTTTT. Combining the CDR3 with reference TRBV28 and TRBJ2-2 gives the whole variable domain DVKVTQSSRYLVKRTGEKVFLECVQDMDHENMFWYRQDPGLGLRLIYFSYDVKMKEKGDIPEGYSVSREKKERFSLILESASTNQTSMYLCASTTWDRVRTGELFFGEGSRLTVL.

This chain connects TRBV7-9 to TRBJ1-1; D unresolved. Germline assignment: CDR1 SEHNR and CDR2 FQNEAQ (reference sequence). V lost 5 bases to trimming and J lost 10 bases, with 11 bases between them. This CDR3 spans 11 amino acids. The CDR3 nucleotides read TGTGCCAGCAGCCCTCGTTTTAGAGCTTTCTTT. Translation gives CASSPRFRAFF.

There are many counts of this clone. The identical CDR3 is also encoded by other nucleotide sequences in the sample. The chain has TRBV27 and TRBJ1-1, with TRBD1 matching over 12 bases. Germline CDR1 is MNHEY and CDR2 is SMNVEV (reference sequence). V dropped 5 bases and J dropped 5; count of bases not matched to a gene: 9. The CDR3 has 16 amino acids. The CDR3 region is CASSTRDRGLRTEAFF. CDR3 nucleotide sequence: TGTGCCAGCAGTACCCGGGACAGGGGGCTTCGGACTGAAGCTTTCTTT.

The CDR3 spells CASSYPSTDTQYF. The CDR3 nucleotides are TGTGCCAGCAGCTATCCTAGCACAGATACGCAGTATTTT. V gene TRBV5-4 combines with J gene TRBJ2-3; no clear D. V was shortened by 3 bases and J by 0 bases, with 5 bases between the two germline ends. The germline V gene encodes CDR1 SGHNT and CDR2 YYREEE (reference sequence). CDR3 size: 13 residues. The full variable domain, in which reference TRBV5-4 and TRBJ2-3 provide the parts outside the CDR3, is ETGVTQSPTHLIKTRGQQVTLRCSSQSGHNTVSWYQQALGQGPQFIFQYYREEENGRGNFPPRFSGLQFPNYSSELNVNALELDDSALYLCASSYPSTDTQYFGPGTRLTVL.

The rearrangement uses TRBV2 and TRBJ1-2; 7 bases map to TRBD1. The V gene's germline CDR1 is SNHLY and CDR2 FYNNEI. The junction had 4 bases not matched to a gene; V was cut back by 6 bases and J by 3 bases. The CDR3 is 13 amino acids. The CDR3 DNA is TGTGCCAGCAGCCCCGGGACAGACTATGGCTACACCTTC. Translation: CASSPGTDYGYTF. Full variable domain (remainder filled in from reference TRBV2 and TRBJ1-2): EPEVTQTPSHQVTQMGQEVILRCVPISNHLYFYWYRQILGQKVEFLVSFYNNEISEKSEIFDDQFSVERPDGSNFTLKIRSTKLEDSAMYFCASSPGTDYGYTFGSGTRLTVV.